The rows below give T cell receptor beta chains drawn from one sample of a study of technical replicates of blood from several donors. Clones were read by immunoSEQ multiplex PCR, and TCRdb kept only the in-frame ones, dropping some. The data show approximately 85,000 clones, about 90% seen once. The specimen was T cells isolated from PBMCs. These receptors were collected from a human donor in good health. Both conserved end residues are part of each CDR3. The D gene is left open where the match is weak. The size entry is marked missing in some rows and otherwise reads once, few, many or a size class.

j_call v_call clone_size d_call cdr3_aa cdr3_nt
TRBJ2-7 TRBV29-1 once . CSAYYSSGDEQYF TGCAGCGCTTACTACTCCTCCGGGGACGAGCAGTACTTC
TRBJ2-1 TRBV29-1 . TRBD1 CRVAGQGHNEQFF TGCAGAGTTGCGGGACAGGGGCACAATGAGCAGTTCTTC
TRBJ2-3 TRBV19 . TRBD1 CASSIGMTGVGTDTQYF TGTGCCAGTAGTATAGGGATGACAGGGGTGGGCACAGATACGCAGTATTTT
TRBJ2-7 TRBV19 . . CASSVQGDLGEQYF TGTGCCAGTAGTGTACAGGGAGACTTGGGCGAGCAGTACTTC
TRBJ2-7 TRBV9 . TRBD2 CASSLGLAYEQYF TGTGCCAGCAGTTTAGGACTAGCCTACGAGCAGTACTTC
TRBJ2-1 TRBV25-1 . TRBD2 CASSEEPREIAYNEQFF TGTGCCAGCAGTGAAGAGCCGCGGGAGATCGCCTACAATGAGCAGTTCTTC
TRBJ2-7 TRBV6-1 . . CASSLGGDEQYF TGTGCCAGCAGTCTGGGAGGCGACGAGCAGTACTTC
TRBJ1-1 TRBV5-5 . . CATYPTPVAITEAFF TGTGCCACCTACCCTACCCCTGTCGCCATCACTGAAGCTTTCTTT
TRBJ1-1 TRBV2 . TRBD1 CASSEAWDRGHENTEAFF TGTGCCAGCAGTGAAGCGTGGGACAGGGGGCATGAGAACACTGAAGCTTTCTTT
TRBJ2-3 TRBV11-1 . TRBD1 CASSEATGGTSTDTQYF TGTGCCAGCAGCGAAGCGACAGGGGGCACGAGCACAGATACGCAGTATTTT
TRBJ1-2 TRBV9 . . CASSVAMTGNGYTF TGTGCCAGCAGCGTAGCGATGACAGGAAATGGCTACACCTTC
TRBJ2-1 TRBV5-1 . . CASSEMTEQFF TGCGCCAGCAGCGAGATGACAGAACAGTTCTTC
TRBJ1-2 TRBV2 . . CASSPRGQLVYGYTF TGTGCCAGCAGCCCAAGAGGACAGCTCGTCTATGGCTACACCTTC
TRBJ2-3 TRBV5-1 . . CASSLDFTDTQYF TGCGCCAGCAGCTTGGACTTCACAGATACGCAGTATTTT
TRBJ2-6 TRBV19 . . CASSPQDSTYSGANVLTF TGTGCCAGTAGTCCTCAGGACAGTACTTACTCTGGGGCCAACGTCCTGACTTTC
TRBJ2-3 TRBV6-1 . . CASSDQVYRTDTQYF TGTGCCAGCAGTGACCAAGTCTACCGCACAGATACGCAGTATTTT
TRBJ1-1 TRBV5-4 . . CASSKGDMNTEAFF TGTGCCAGCAGTAAGGGGGATATGAACACTGAAGCTTTCTTT
TRBJ1-1 TRBV29-1 . TRBD1 CSAPYSGGTEAFF TGCAGCGCTCCTTACTCAGGGGGCACTGAAGCTTTCTTT
TRBJ1-1 TRBV7-9 . . CASRRAEGNTEAFF TGTGCCAGCAGGAGGGCCGAAGGGAACACTGAAGCTTTCTTT
TRBJ2-3 TRBV5-1 . TRBD1 CASSSQGASDTQYF TGCGCCAGCTCATCTCAGGGGGCCTCAGATACGCAGTATTTT
TRBJ2-5 TRBV28 . . CASSTPRDRQETQYF TGTGCCAGCAGCACTCCCCGAGACAGACAAGAGACCCAGTACTTC
TRBJ1-6 TRBV5-4 . . CASSWREVDSPLHF TGTGCCAGCAGCTGGCGGGAGGTGGATTCACCCCTCCACTTT
TRBJ1-5 TRBV2 . . CASSEAQGSNQPQHF TGTGCCAGCAGTGAAGCGCAGGGGAGTAATCAGCCCCAGCATTTT
TRBJ2-7 TRBV19 . . CASRPHDRSYEQYF TGTGCCAGTAGACCCCACGACAGGTCCTACGAGCAGTACTTC
TRBJ1-1 TRBV19 once TRBD1 CASSSGQGRTEAFF TGTGCCAGTAGTTCCGGACAGGGGAGAACTGAAGCTTTCTTT
TRBJ2-7 TRBV5-1 . TRBD1 CASSFGQGASEQYF TGCGCCAGCAGCTTTGGACAGGGGGCTAGTGAGCAGTACTTC
TRBJ2-1 TRBV6-5 . . CASRRAIEGGEQFF TGTGCCAGCCGGAGAGCCATCGAGGGCGGTGAGCAGTTCTTC
TRBJ2-7 TRBV5-6 . . CASSFRGPYEQYF TGTGCCAGCAGCTTTCGGGGTCCCTACGAGCAGTACTTC
TRBJ2-2 TRBV7-8 . . CASSLPGFGTGELFF TGTGCCAGCAGCTTACCGGGTTTTGGCACCGGGGAGCTGTTTTTT
TRBJ2-7 TRBV14 few . CASSQVTVGEQYF TGTGCCAGCAGCCAAGTTACAGTCGGCGAGCAGTACTTC
TRBJ2-1 TRBV11-3 . TRBD2 CASSLLLAGSSYNEQFF TGTGCCAGCAGCTTACTGCTAGCGGGAAGCTCCTACAATGAGCAGTTCTTC
TRBJ2-5 TRBV5-1 few . CASSSTLQETQYF TGCGCCAGCAGTTCGACATTGCAAGAGACCCAGTACTTC
TRBJ1-3 TRBV12-5 . . CASGLVSGGNTIYF TGTGCTAGTGGTTTGGTGTCAGGTGGAAACACCATATATTTT